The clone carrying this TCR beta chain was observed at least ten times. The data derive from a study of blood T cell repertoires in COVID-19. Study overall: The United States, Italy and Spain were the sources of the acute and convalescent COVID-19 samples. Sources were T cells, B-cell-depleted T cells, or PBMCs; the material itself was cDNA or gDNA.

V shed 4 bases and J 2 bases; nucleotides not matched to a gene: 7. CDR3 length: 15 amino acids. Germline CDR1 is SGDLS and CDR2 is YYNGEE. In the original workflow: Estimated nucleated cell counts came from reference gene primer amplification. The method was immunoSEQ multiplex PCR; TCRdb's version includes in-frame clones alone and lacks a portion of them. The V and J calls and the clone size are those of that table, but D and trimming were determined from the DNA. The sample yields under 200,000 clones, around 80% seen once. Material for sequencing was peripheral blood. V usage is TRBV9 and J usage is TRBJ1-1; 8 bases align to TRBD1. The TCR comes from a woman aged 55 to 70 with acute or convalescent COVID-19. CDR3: CASSQGALRNTEAFF. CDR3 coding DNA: TGTGCCAGCAGCCAGGGGGCTTTGCGTAACACTGAAGCTTTCTTT.